The clone carrying this T cell receptor (beta chain) appeared a single time. The sample is drawn from a study of T cells after yellow fever vaccination. V lost 4 bases to trimming and J lost 5 bases; unmatched junction nucleotides: 9. From germline, CDR1 is SQVTM and CDR2 ANQGSEA. This CDR3 has 15 residues. The authors made TCR cDNA by 5'RACE template switching, adding a universal primer site and UMIs. TCRdb itself ran the 5' RACE reads through MiXCR, one entry per CDR3 protein. This sample carries 500,000 to 650,000 distinct CDR3 sequences, more than 9% of them seen once, and the ten largest clones take about 16%.

V and J are TRBV29-1 and TRBJ2-3; 10 nucleotides line up with TRBD1. This TCR came from a young man who received the YFV17D yellow fever vaccine. The specimen was PBMCs, collected on the day of the yellow fever booster vaccination. CDR3 amino acids: CSVGGDRGIGDTQYF. The CDR3 DNA reads as TGCAGCGTTGGAGGGGACAGGGGAATTGGAGATACGCAGTATTTT.